The 32 T cell receptor beta chains presented below share a single source sample, sequenced in a study of T-cell memory formation after mild COVID-19. One entry per CDR3 protein, called by TCRdb with MiXCR from the 5' RACE reads. Found here are 200,000 to 300,000 distinct CDR3 sequences, roughly a tenth of them singletons; the top ten hold 22%. The material sequenced was PBMCs or a T cell subset sorted from them (not recorded which). These receptors came from a young man who had mild COVID-19 (a few samples of this study predate the infection). Cell type and time point are not known.

This clonotype was detected only a few times. This rearrangement joins TRBV7-2 to TRBJ2-1; TRBD2 is a possible D gene (5 bases). The CDR3 sequence is 13 residues long. V lost 5 bases and J 9 bases, leaving 14 bases between the germline ends. Germline-derived CDR1 and CDR2 are SGHTA and FQGNSA. DNA of the CDR3: TGTGCCAGCAGCCCTCGGTTAGAGGGTGAGCAGTTCTTC. Amino acids: CASSPRLEGEQFF. Variable domain in full (rest from reference TRBV7-2 and TRBJ2-1): GAGVSQSPSNKVTEKGKDVELRCDPISGHTALYWYRQSLGQGLEFLIYFQGNSAPDKSGLPSDRFSAERTGGSVSTLTIQRTQQEDSAVYLCASSPRLEGEQFFGPGTRLTVL.

A few counts support this clonotype. V gene TRBV6-1 combines with J gene TRBJ2-7; the match to TRBD2 covers 11 bases. Germline-derived CDR1 and CDR2 are MNHNS and SASEGT. The V segment lost 1 base and the J segment 3 bases; nucleotides outside the gene matches: 2. The CDR3 extends over 15 amino acids. CDR3 sequence (DNA): TGTGCCAGCAGTGAAGGGCTAGCGGGGGGCTACGAGCAGTACGTC. It translates to CASSEGLAGGYEQYV.

This clonotype was counted only a few times. The chain joins TRBV20-1 to TRBJ2-3, with D possibly matching TRBD1 (6 bases). Germline CDR1 DFQATT, CDR2 SNEGSKA (reference sequence). The ends were cut back, 3 bases at V and 4 bases at J, with 11 bases in the middle. This CDR3 comprises 13 residues. CDR3 sequence: CSARGRGADTQYF. CDR3 in DNA: TGCAGTGCTAGGGGCAGGGGAGCAGATACGCAGTATTTT.

The V and J genes are TRBV27 and TRBJ2-2, with D possibly TRBD2 on 7 matching bases. Germline CDR1 is MNHEY and CDR2 is SMNVEV (reference sequence). The length of the CDR3 is 15 residues. V was pared by 1 base and J by 8 bases, with 14 bases between. The CDR3 reads CASSLWGGASGELFF. CDR3 DNA sequence: TGTGCCAGCAGTTTATGGGGGGGCGCGTCTGGGGAGCTGTTTTTT.

In its sample, this clonotype was seen a few times. J is TRBJ2-2 and V is TRBV12-3 or TRBV12-4; D remains unclear. With 8 bases removed from V and 8 bases from J, the gap between germline ends came to 6 bases. The CDR3 is 10 amino acids. The CDR3 bases are TGTGCCAGCGGGTCGGGGGAGCTGTTTTTT. It specifies CASGSGELFF.

This clonotype was counted once. The chain couples TRBV30 to TRBJ1-2; D uncertain. V gave up 5 bases and J gave up 3 bases, with 10 bases separating them. CDR3 size: 12 residues. In germline, CDR1 is GTSNPN, CDR2 SVGIG (reference sequence). CDR3 residues: CAWAGSDYGYTF. The CDR3 region has the DNA TGTGCCTGGGCAGGTAGCGACTATGGCTACACCTTC.

The V call is TRBV19, the J call TRBJ2-6; the D is unclear. V was cut by 8 bases and J by 1 base, with 6 bases left in between. This CDR3 spans 13 amino acids. Germline V gives CDR1 LNHDA, CDR2 SQIVND (reference sequence). CDR3 sequence (DNA): TGTGCCAGTGGAAAATCTGGGGCCAACGTCCTGACTTTC. As protein: CASGKSGANVLTF.

V gene TRBV4-2 combines with J gene TRBJ2-6, with no clear D. CDR1 is LGHNA and CDR2 is YNFKEQ in the germline V gene. With 6 bases removed from V and 13 bases from J, the gap between germline ends came to 13 bases. This CDR3 spans 12 amino acids. The CDR3 DNA sequence: TGTGCCAGCAGTGTAGACGGCTTTGTCCTGACTTTC. Amino acids: CASSVDGFVLTF.

The genes are TRBV18 and TRBJ1-2; D perhaps matches TRBD1 (6 bases). Germline-derived CDR1 and CDR2 are KGHSH and LQKENI. The CDR3 length is 14 residues. The germline V and J ends were trimmed by 2 bases and 4 bases, with 11 bases remaining between them. The CDR3 sequence is CASSPNRDGYGYTF. CDR3 nucleotide sequence: TGTGCCAGCTCACCAAACAGGGACGGCTATGGCTACACCTTC.

The CDR3 DNA follows: TGCAGCGTTGAACGGGGGGCCGATCACAATGAGCAGTTCTTC. This sequence encodes CSVERGADHNEQFF. The chain carries TRBV29-1 and TRBJ2-1; tentatively, D is TRBD2 (7 bases). Trimming cost V 2 bases and J 5 bases, with 13 bases left between them. The CDR3 contains 14 residues. Per germline, CDR1 SQVTM and CDR2 ANQGSEA.

The chain couples TRBV5-1 to TRBJ2-3; D possibly uses TRBD1 or TRBD2 (5 bases each). The V end was cut by 2 bases, the J end by 1 base, with 11 bases between. CDR3 length: 15 amino acids. Germline V gene sequence: CDR1 SGHRS, CDR2 YFSETQ. In DNA form, the CDR3 reads TGCGCCAGCAGCTTCCTGTGGGACGGCACAGATACGCAGTATTTT. This codes for CASSFLWDGTDTQYF.

There are many counts of this clonotype. The genes are TRBV5-4 and TRBJ2-3; no reliable D call. This CDR3 is built from 15 residues. Trimming took off 0 bases at V and 5 bases at J, with 13 bases between the two ends. CDR1 SGHNT and CDR2 YYREEE come from the germline V gene (reference sequence). The CDR3 nucleotides read TGTGCCAGCAGCTTGGCCATGAGGTGGGGAGATACGCAGTATTTT. Protein: CASSLAMRWGDTQYF.

This clonotype was found many times. V and J are TRBV5-5 and TRBJ2-5; possible D gene TRBD1, 5 bases. The germline V gene encodes CDR1 SGHKS and CDR2 YYEKEE (reference sequence). The CDR3 totals 13 residues. Trimming pared 2 bases from V and 1 base from J, leaving 6 bases between. DNA for the CDR3: TGTGCCAGCAGCTTCACAGGCCAAGAGACCCAGTACTTC. Protein product: CASSFTGQETQYF.

This rearrangement joins TRBV12-3 or TRBV12-4 to TRBJ2-5, with 7 bases that match TRBD2. The ends lost 5 bases at V and 5 bases at J; junction bases unmatched: 8. This CDR3 has 14 amino acids. The CDR3 region has the DNA TGTGCCAGCAGTCATAGGGAGGGCGAGGAGACCCAGTACTTC. The encoded protein is CASSHREGEETQYF.

This chain connects TRBV9 to TRBJ2-3, with 10 nucleotides matching TRBD2. The CDR3 totals 17 residues. Germline lookup yields CDR1 SGDLS and CDR2 YYNGEE. J lost 6 bases, V lost 2 bases, and 12 bases had no gene match. DNA for the CDR3: TGTGCCAGCAGCGTTACTCCGGGACTAGCGCTCACCGATACGCAGTATTTT. Amino acid sequence: CASSVTPGLALTDTQYF.

The V gene is TRBV20-1, the J gene TRBJ1-4, with a tentative D call TRBD1 (5 bases). V was clipped by 6 bases and J by 10 bases, with 18 bases between them. There are 13 residues in the CDR3. Germline-derived CDR1 and CDR2 are DFQATT and SNEGSKA (reference sequence). The CDR3 region has the DNA TGCAGTGCCCCTGGCGGGTACGGGGGAAAACTGTTTTTT. Protein sequence: CSAPGGYGGKLFF.

This clonotype was observed a few times. The gene calls are TRBV20-1 and TRBJ1-5; TRBD1 might be the D (5 bases). The CDR3 spans 14 residues. V dropped 2 bases and J dropped 8 bases, with 16 bases sitting between them. Germline V gives CDR1 DFQATT, CDR2 SNEGSKA (reference sequence). The CDR3 sequence: CSARKGAEGKPQHF. The CDR3 bases are TGCAGTGCTAGAAAAGGGGCGGAGGGGAAGCCCCAGCATTTT.

The chain combines TRBV4-1 with TRBJ1-1; D may be TRBD1 (6 bases). The V and J ends lost 0 bases and 4 bases respectively, with 15 bases between them. Germline V gene data show CDR1 as MGHRA and CDR2 as YSYEKL. The CDR3 has 16 amino acids. The CDR3 sequence: CASSQDLGRGTTEAFF. The CDR3 coding sequence is TGCGCCAGCAGCCAAGATCTAGGTAGGGGGACCACTGAAGCTTTCTTT.

With regard to this clonotype: The conserved phenylalanine or tryptophan normally closing the CDR3 is absent here, so this likely arose from a read error. The DNA is left out, because the CDR3 cannot be placed on it with certainty; the CDR3 is given as TCRdb lists it. The chain has TRBV20-1 and TRBJ1-2; TRBD1 was called by the table and not checked on the DNA. Counting both end residues, the CDR3 totals 13 amino acids. In germline, CDR1 is DFQATT, CDR2 SNEGSKA (reference sequence). The CDR3 reads CSARDLRTGGGWL.

The chain joins TRBV5-1 to TRBJ1-3; 7 positions match TRBD1. Per germline, CDR1 SGHRS and CDR2 YFSETQ. V was clipped by 4 bases and J by 9 bases; unmatched bases: 7. The CDR3 spans 13 residues. CDR3 region: CASSPVEGATIYF. The CDR3 DNA follows: TGCGCCAGCAGCCCCGTTGAGGGGGCCACCATATATTTT.

Here the CDR3 DNA reads TGCAGTGCTAGCCAGGGAGAATCCTACGAGCAGTACGTC. Protein sequence: CSASQGESYEQYV. The chain uses TRBV20-1 and TRBJ2-7; D tentatively reads TRBD1 or TRBD2 (5 bases each). The CDR3 length is 13 residues. Between the trimmed V and J ends, which lost 3 bases and 1 base, there was a span of 10 bases. CDR1 DFQATT and CDR2 SNEGSKA come from the germline V gene (reference sequence).

This clonotype was picked up a small number of times. The genes are TRBV6-5 and TRBJ1-1; D may be TRBD1 (5 bases). The CDR3 is 13 amino acids. CDR1 MNHEY and CDR2 SVGAGI come from the germline V gene. The V and J ends lost 6 bases and 1 base respectively, with 9 bases between them. The CDR3 reads CASRSTGNTEAFF. The CDR3 nucleotides read TGTGCCAGCAGGTCAACAGGGAACACTGAAGCTTTCTTT.

This clonotype turned up a few times. The V and J genes are TRBV5-1 and TRBJ2-5, with TRBD1 matching over 9 bases. The CDR3 totals 15 residues. The trim removed 4 bases at V and 5 bases at J, leaving 9 bases unmatched. Germline CDR1 is SGHRS and CDR2 is YFSETQ. DNA of the CDR3: TGCGCCAGCAGCGCGGGGACAGGGATTTACGAGACCCAGTACTTC. Translation: CASSAGTGIYETQYF.

This clonotype was recorded at least ten times. The chain links TRBV5-1 to TRBJ2-2; 12 bases are a match to TRBD2. Germline CDR1 SGHRS, CDR2 YFSETQ. The CDR3 spans 19 residues. V was clipped by 4 bases and J by 4 bases; unmatched bases: 14. The CDR3 loop is CASSPETSGGLISTGELFF. CDR3 DNA sequence: TGCGCCAGCAGCCCGGAGACTAGCGGGGGACTAATCAGCACCGGGGAGCTGTTTTTT. Full variable domain (rest looked up from reference TRBV5-1 and TRBJ2-2): KAGVTQTPRYLIKTRGQQVTLSCSPISGHRSVSWYQQTPGQGLQFLFEYFSETQRNKGNFPGRFSGRQFSNSRSEMNVSTLELGDSALYLCASSPETSGGLISTGELFFGEGSRLTVL.

The chain has TRBV2 and TRBJ2-5; D may match TRBD1 or TRBD2 (5 bases each). Germline V lookup: CDR1 SNHLY, CDR2 FYNNEI. There are 12 residues in the CDR3. V dropped 9 bases and J dropped 5 bases, with 13 bases sitting between them. The CDR3 sequence: CASQGEPETQYF. The CDR3, as DNA: TGTGCCAGTCAAGGGGAGCCGGAGACCCAGTACTTC.

This sequence joins TRBV5-1 and TRBJ1-1; possible D gene TRBD1, 6 bases. Germline-derived CDR1 and CDR2 are SGHRS and YFSETQ. Trimming removed 4 bases from V and 0 bases from J, with 16 bases in between. The CDR3 loop spans 16 amino acids. The CDR3 DNA follows: TGCGCCAGCAGCCGGTTATGGGGGGCCCTGAACACTGAAGCTTTCTTT. It encodes CASSRLWGALNTEAFF.

V is TRBV7-9 and J is TRBJ1-2; D is undetermined. This CDR3 has 13 amino acids. Germline lookup yields CDR1 SEHNR and CDR2 FQNEAQ (reference sequence). The V end was cut by 5 bases, the J end by 2 bases, with 9 bases between. The CDR3 nucleotides read TGTGCCAGCAGCCCACCCGAGAACTATGGCTACACCTTC. It codes for CASSPPENYGYTF. The full variable domain, in which reference TRBV7-9 and TRBJ1-2 provide the parts outside the CDR3, is DTGVSQNPRHKITKRGQNVTFRCDPISEHNRLYWYRQTLGQGPEFLTYFQNEAQLEKSRLLSDRFSAERPKGSFSTLEIQRTEQGDSAMYLCASSPPENYGYTFGSGTRLTVV.

This clonotype was seen a few times. This chain joins TRBV20-1 and TRBJ2-7, with D perhaps TRBD1 (6 bases). This CDR3 contains 15 residues. The V gene lost 4 bases and the J gene lost 4 bases, with 20 bases spanning the gap. Germline V CDR1 and CDR2: DFQATT, SNEGSKA (reference sequence). CDR3 in amino acids: CSATPGALQGYEQYF. CDR3 nucleotides: TGCAGTGCTACCCCCGGGGCCCTTCAGGGGTACGAGCAGTACTTC.

The chain has TRBV7-2 and TRBJ2-3; 9 bases align to TRBD2. With V trimmed by 9 bases and J by 2 bases, 12 bases remained unmatched. The CDR3 loop spans 16 amino acids. The germline gives CDR1 SGHTA, CDR2 FQGNSA. In DNA form, the CDR3 reads TGTGCCAGTGCTACCGGAAGCGGGGGGATCACAGATACGCAGTATTTT. It is translated as CASATGSGGITDTQYF.

In DNA, the CDR3 is TGCAGTGCTGGCCCTAGCGGGGGATACTACGAGCAGTACTTC. Translated, it gives CSAGPSGGYYEQYF. The chain combines TRBV20-1 with TRBJ2-7, with 10 bases aligning to TRBD2. Germline V lookup: CDR1 DFQATT, CDR2 SNEGSKA (reference sequence). V shed 5 bases, J shed 3 bases, and the junction held 7 bases outside the gene matches. The CDR3 covers 14 residues.

This rearrangement joins TRBV12-3 or TRBV12-4 to TRBJ1-2; D remains ambiguous. V lost 8 bases and J lost 6, with 10 bases in between. This CDR3 has 11 residues. The CDR3 nucleotides are TGTGCCAGCGGGGTGGTGGATGGCTACACCTTC. Protein sequence: CASGVVDGYTF.

This clonotype was seen more than once but under ten times. The V gene is TRBV11-2, the J gene TRBJ2-2; D possibly corresponds to TRBD2 (5 bases). Germline V gives CDR1 SGHAT, CDR2 FQNNGV. V was trimmed by 2 bases and J by 4 bases, leaving 11 bases between them. The CDR3 runs 15 residues. CDR3 nucleotide sequence: TGTGCCAGCAGCTTATGGCTAGCTAGCACCGGGGAGCTGTTTTTT. It specifies CASSLWLASTGELFF.